This TCR beta chain was identified during a study of graft-versus-host responses after intestinal transplantation. Only in-frame clones appear in the TCRdb table, and some are missing; sequencing was by immunoSEQ multiplex PCR. The sample has around 120,000 clones; over 75% are singletons. V gave up 4 bases and J gave up 0 bases, with 5 bases separating them. CDR1 and CDR2 (germline): KGHSH, LQKENI. The length of the CDR3 is 13 residues. Details on this clone: Its antigen is currently unknown.

Regarding the study as a whole: GvH clones appeared in recipient marrow, some first in ileum or blood. High graft-versus-host to host-versus-graft clonal ratios were seen in allografts of patients with graft-donor T cell macrochimerism.

The sample in question was unstimulated CD4+ T cells sorted from spleen or lymph node cells, obtained before intestinal transplant. The chain recombines TRBV18 with TRBJ2-3; D not certain. The source is a human donor who received an intestinal transplant. CDR3 sequence reads: CASSLLSTDTQYF. CDR3 sequence (DNA): TGTGCCAGCTCACTACTTAGCACAGATACGCAGTATTTT.